A single sample gave rise to the 21 T cell receptor beta chains below, sequenced in a study of memory CD4+ T cells and cytomegalovirus serostatus. Single viable CD3+CD4+CD8-CD45RO+ cells were sorted as the memory CD4+ T cells. The table came from immunoSEQ multiplex PCR; TCRdb's copy has only in-frame clones and leaves some out. The sample gives roughly 84,000 clones, 65% to 85% of which show up once; around 0.75% is in the top ten. Specimen: memory CD4+ T cells from blood. The receptors stem from an adult in good health and CMV-seronegative.

In its sample, this clone was seen a few times. J is TRBJ2-1 and V is TRBV29-1; 9 positions agree with TRBD2. Germline V gives CDR1 SQVTM, CDR2 ANQGSEA. This CDR3 is 11 amino acids long. The junction had 2 bases not matched to a gene; V was cut back by 6 bases and J by 8 bases. The DNA of the CDR3 is TGCAGCGTGCGGACTAGCGATGAGCAGTTCTTC. Its translation is CSVRTSDEQFF.

This clone has just one count. The chain couples TRBV19 to TRBJ2-7; 9 nucleotides align to TRBD1. J was trimmed by 5 bases and V by 4 bases; bases with no gene match: 12. The CDR3 sequence is 16 residues long. CDR1 and CDR2 from the germline V gene are LNHDA and SQIVND (reference sequence). CDR3 residues: CASSKAGDRVRHEQYF. The CDR3 bases are TGTGCCAGTAGTAAGGCTGGGGACAGGGTAAGGCACGAGCAGTACTTC. Full variable domain (outside the CDR3, taken from reference TRBV19 and TRBJ2-7): DGGITQSPKYLFRKEGQNVTLSCEQNLNHDAMYWYRQDPGQGLRLIYYSQIVNDFQKGDIAEGYSVSREKKESFPLTVTSAQKNPTAFYLCASSKAGDRVRHEQYFGPGTRLTVT.

The rearrangement uses TRBV30 and TRBJ1-2, with a weak D call TRBD1 (5 bases). CDR3 length equals 14 residues. V was shortened by 1 base and J by 6 bases, with 15 bases between the two germline ends. The germline gives CDR1 GTSNPN, CDR2 SVGIG (reference sequence). CDR3 DNA: TGTGCCTGGAGTGAGGATCAGGCGGGGCATGGCTACACCTTC. Its protein is CAWSEDQAGHGYTF.

This rearrangement joins TRBV23-1 to TRBJ2-2, with 9 bases that match TRBD1. TRBV23-1 counts as an open reading frame of uncertain function. The length of the CDR3 is 16 residues. With 5 bases clipped from V and 3 bases from J, the junction kept 7 bases outside the gene matches. The CDR3 here is CASSWDRVSYTGELFF. The CDR3 DNA reads as TGCGCCAGCAGTTGGGACAGGGTCTCGTACACCGGGGAGCTGTTTTTT.

The rearrangement links TRBV25-1 to TRBJ2-7, with a tentative D call TRBD2 (6 bases). Between the trimmed V and J ends, which lost 7 bases and 2 bases, there was a span of 12 bases. CDR1 is MGHDK, CDR2 SYGVNS, per germline. The CDR3 runs 13 residues. The CDR3 spells CASISGGAYEQYF. The CDR3 bases are TGTGCCAGCATTTCCGGCGGGGCCTACGAGCAGTACTTC.

This chain joins TRBV29-1 and TRBJ1-4; the D gene is possibly TRBD1 (5 bases). The V end was cut by 7 bases, the J end by 8 bases, with 20 bases between. Germline V CDR1 and CDR2: SQVTM, ANQGSEA. The CDR3 length is 14 residues. CDR3 in DNA: TGCAGCGCCGGGGCGGGCAGGGCTGGAGAAAAACTGTTTTTT. Translated, it gives CSAGAGRAGEKLFF.

The chain carries TRBV6-6 and TRBJ2-7; D may be TRBD1 (5 bases). The CDR3 sequence is 13 residues long. Trimming stripped 7 bases from V and 2 bases from J, with 12 bases between. The germline gives CDR1 MNHNY, CDR2 SVGAGI (reference sequence). The CDR3 nucleotides are TGTGCCAGCACCAGGGAATCACCCTACGAGCAGTACTTC. The encoded protein is CASTRESPYEQYF.

The gene calls are TRBV2 and TRBJ1-2; D gene uncertain. Germline assignment: CDR1 SNHLY and CDR2 FYNNEI. Trimming removed 7 bases at V and 2 bases at J, with 17 bases between. This CDR3 comprises 15 residues. CDR3: CASTTARVGNYGYTF. CDR3 in DNA: TGTGCCAGCACGACGGCAAGAGTCGGAAACTATGGCTACACCTTC.

The chain has TRBV27 and TRBJ1-2; 10 bases agree with TRBD1. The CDR3 sequence is 13 residues long. V gave up 5 bases and J gave up 10 bases; unmatched junction bases: 7. Germline V lookup: CDR1 MNHEY, CDR2 SMNVEV (reference sequence). DNA of the CDR3: TGTGCCAGCAGTCCCCAGGACAGGGGGTTCTACACCTTC. Its protein is CASSPQDRGFYTF.

V and J are TRBV25-1 and TRBJ1-1, with D hard to call. Germline V gene sequence: CDR1 MGHDK, CDR2 SYGVNS. The length of the CDR3 is 13 residues. With 6 bases removed from V and 4 bases from J, the gap between germline ends came to 12 bases. CDR3 DNA: TGTGCCAGCAGGTGGTCCGTTGGCACTGAAGCTTTCTTT. It yields the protein CASRWSVGTEAFF.

The rearrangement links TRBV30 to TRBJ2-4, with a possible D match to TRBD1 (5 bases). Per the germline V gene, CDR1 is GTSNPN and CDR2 is SVGIG (reference sequence). The CDR3 totals 12 residues. V was cut by 0 bases and J by 9 bases, with 9 bases left in between. CDR3 coding DNA: TGTGCCTGGAGTGTCGGACAAGGCATTCAGTACTTC. As protein: CAWSVGQGIQYF. Drawing the rest from reference TRBV30 and TRBJ2-4, the complete variable domain is SQTIHQWPATLVQPVGSPLSLECTVEGTSNPNLYWYRQAAGRGLQLLFYSVGIGQISSEVPQNLSASRPQDRQFILSSKKLLLSDSGFYLCAWSVGQGIQYFGAGTRLSVL.

J is TRBJ1-1 and V is TRBV5-1; 7 bases agree with TRBD1. Per the germline V gene, CDR1 is SGHRS and CDR2 is YFSETQ. Trimming at V came to 8 bases and at J to 0 bases, leaving 10 bases not matched to a gene. This CDR3 region has 15 residues. CDR3 nucleotides: TGCGCCAGTAGGAACAGGGGTGATATGAACACTGAAGCTTTCTTT. Its translation is CASRNRGDMNTEAFF.

This clone came up a few times. V gene TRBV16 combines with J gene TRBJ1-1; D ambiguous. The V end was cut by 0 bases, the J end by 2 bases, with 7 bases between. The CDR3 is 14 residues long. In germline, CDR1 is KGHSY, CDR2 FQNENV. The chain's CDR3 is CASSQSAGNTEAFF. In DNA form, the CDR3 reads TGTGCCAGCAGCCAATCGGCTGGTAACACTGAAGCTTTCTTT.

The genes are TRBV15 and TRBJ1-5, with TRBD1 matching over 8 bases. Germline lookup yields CDR1 LNHNV and CDR2 YYDKDF (reference sequence). CDR3 length equals 19 residues. The J segment lost 1 base and the V segment lost 5 bases, leaving 16 bases of the junction unmatched. In DNA form, the CDR3 reads TGTGCCACCAGCGGGGGAATTGGCAGGGGGCTTGGGAGCAATCAGCCCCAGCATTTT. This codes for CATSGGIGRGLGSNQPQHF. The variable domain in full, completed from reference TRBV15 and TRBJ1-5, reads DAMVIQNPRYQVTQFGKPVTLSCSQTLNHNVMYWYQQKSSQAPKLLFHYYDKDFNNEADTPDNFQSRRPNTSFCFLDIRSPGLGDTAMYLCATSGGIGRGLGSNQPQHFGDGTRLSIL.

This clone appeared once. This chain joins TRBV7-9 and TRBJ1-1, with D possibly being TRBD1 (5 bases). Germline V gene sequence: CDR1 SEHNR, CDR2 FQNEAQ (reference sequence). Trimming removed 1 base at V and 0 bases at J, with 6 bases between. This CDR3 has 14 residues. This CDR3 reads CASSLGGMNTEAFF. CDR3 sequence (DNA): TGTGCCAGCAGCTTAGGGGGGATGAACACTGAAGCTTTCTTT.

This chain joins TRBV5-5 and TRBJ2-5; 8 nucleotides agree with TRBD1. The CDR3 runs 13 residues. Trimming took 6 bases from V and 4 from J; bases not matched to a gene: 5. From germline, CDR1 is SGHKS and CDR2 YYEKEE (reference sequence). The CDR3 DNA reads as TGTGCCAGCACCACGGGACAGGTAGAGACCCAGTACTTC. Translated: CASTTGQVETQYF.

V gene TRBV5-1 combines with J gene TRBJ2-5, with D unresolved. V was shortened by 0 bases and J by 8 bases, with 14 bases between the two germline ends. The CDR3 sequence is 14 residues long. From germline, CDR1 is SGHRS and CDR2 YFSETQ. The CDR3 reads CASSLDDVLQTQYF. The CDR3 bases are TGCGCCAGCAGCTTGGATGATGTACTACAAACCCAGTACTTC.

The V and J genes are TRBV11-2 and TRBJ1-1; 11 nucleotides line up with TRBD1. The CDR3 totals 13 residues. The germline V gene encodes CDR1 SGHAT and CDR2 FQNNGV. Trimming cost V 5 bases and J 6 bases; bases outside gene matches: 2. The DNA for the CDR3 is TGTGCCAGCAGCCGGGACAGGGGGTCTGAAGCTTTCTTT. It specifies CASSRDRGSEAFF.

V and J are TRBV5-6 and TRBJ1-2; D perhaps matches TRBD1 (6 bases). Germline V gives CDR1 SGHDT, CDR2 YYEEEE. V shed 3 bases and J shed 2 bases, with 11 bases lying between them. CDR3 size: 14 residues. The CDR3 sequence is CASSSIQGNYGYTF. The CDR3 DNA is TGTGCCAGCAGCTCCATTCAGGGGAACTATGGCTACACCTTC.

The V call is TRBV6-1, the J call TRBJ2-7, with 13 bases lining up with TRBD2. The germline V gene has CDR1 MNHNS and CDR2 SASEGT. This CDR3 spans 16 amino acids. V dropped 0 bases and J dropped 5; count of bases not matched to a gene: 4. CDR3 nucleotides: TGTGCCAGCAGTGAAGCACTAGCGGGGGGGGAGAACGAGCAGTACTTC. The encoded protein is CASSEALAGGENEQYF.

V usage is TRBV7-6 and J usage is TRBJ1-6; D perhaps matches TRBD1 (5 bases). CDR1 and CDR2 (germline): SGHVS, FNYEAQ. The CDR3 has 16 residues. V shed 7 bases and J shed 0 bases, with 13 bases lying between them. The CDR3 reads CASKPGSASYNSPLHF. The CDR3 bases are TGTGCCAGCAAGCCAGGGAGTGCCTCCTATAATTCACCCCTCCACTTT.